These 3 T cell receptor beta chains came from one sample sequenced in a study of T cell responses to AZD1222 COVID-19 vaccine. Clones were read by immunoSEQ multiplex PCR, and TCRdb kept only the in-frame ones, dropping some. This table holds around 140,000 clones, 90% to 95% found once. Sequenced here: peripheral blood, sampled after recovery from COVID-19. The origin of the receptors is an adult who had recovered from COVID-19.

This clone was observed once. J is TRBJ2-7 and V is TRBV29-1, with D perhaps given as TRBD1 or TRBD2 (5 bases each). V lost 6 bases and J 2 bases, leaving 11 bases between the germline ends. Germline V CDR1 and CDR2: SQVTM, ANQGSEA. The CDR3 totals 12 residues. For the CDR3, the DNA is TGCAGCGTGGCTAGGGGACCCTACGAGCAGTACTTC. Protein sequence: CSVARGPYEQYF.

The chain has TRBV7-9 and TRBJ2-4; 10 bases are a match to TRBD1. Germline V gene data show CDR1 as SEHNR and CDR2 as FQNEAQ (reference sequence). The CDR3 loop spans 16 amino acids. J gave up 9 bases and V 4 bases, and 12 bases lay outside the gene matches. DNA of the CDR3: TGTGCCAGCAGCTCAACAGACAGGGGGCGTGGGACCATTCAGTACTTC. Protein sequence: CASSSTDRGRGTIQYF.

The chain is built from TRBV5-1 and TRBJ2-3; 9 bases match TRBD2. Trimming removed 0 bases from V and 5 bases from J; junction bases left unmatched: 7. Germline V gives CDR1 SGHRS, CDR2 YFSETQ. This CDR3 contains 16 residues. CDR3 DNA sequence: TGCGCCAGCAGCTTGGTATCTAGCGGGAAAGAAGATACGCAGTATTTT. This codes for CASSLVSSGKEDTQYF.